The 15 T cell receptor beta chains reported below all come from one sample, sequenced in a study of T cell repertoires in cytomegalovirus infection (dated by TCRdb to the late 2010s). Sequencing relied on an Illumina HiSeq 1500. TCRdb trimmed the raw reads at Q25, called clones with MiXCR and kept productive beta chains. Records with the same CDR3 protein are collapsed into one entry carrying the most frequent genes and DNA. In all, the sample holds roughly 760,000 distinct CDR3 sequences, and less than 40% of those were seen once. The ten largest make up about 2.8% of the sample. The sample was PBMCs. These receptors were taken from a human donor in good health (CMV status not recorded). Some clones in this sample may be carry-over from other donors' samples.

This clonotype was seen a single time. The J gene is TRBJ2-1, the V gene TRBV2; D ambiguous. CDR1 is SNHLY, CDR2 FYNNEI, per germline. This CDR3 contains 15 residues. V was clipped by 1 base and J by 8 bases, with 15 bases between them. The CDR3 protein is CASSEGYRLSDEQFF. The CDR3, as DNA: TGTGCCAGCAGTGAAGGGTACCGGCTTTCGGATGAGCAGTTCTTC.

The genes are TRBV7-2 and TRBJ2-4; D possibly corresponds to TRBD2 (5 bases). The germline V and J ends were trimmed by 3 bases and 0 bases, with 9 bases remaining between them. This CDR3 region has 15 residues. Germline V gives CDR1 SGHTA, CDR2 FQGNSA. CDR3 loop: CASSFSGLAKNIQYF. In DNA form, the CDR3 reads TGTGCCAGCAGCTTCTCCGGACTAGCCAAAAACATTCAGTACTTC.

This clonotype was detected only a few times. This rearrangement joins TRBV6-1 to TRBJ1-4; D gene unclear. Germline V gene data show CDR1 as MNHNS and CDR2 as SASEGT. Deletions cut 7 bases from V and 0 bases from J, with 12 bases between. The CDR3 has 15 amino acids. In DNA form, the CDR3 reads TGTGCCAGCACCACCTACGTTGCAACTAATGAAAAACTGTTTTTT. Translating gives CASTTYVATNEKLFF.

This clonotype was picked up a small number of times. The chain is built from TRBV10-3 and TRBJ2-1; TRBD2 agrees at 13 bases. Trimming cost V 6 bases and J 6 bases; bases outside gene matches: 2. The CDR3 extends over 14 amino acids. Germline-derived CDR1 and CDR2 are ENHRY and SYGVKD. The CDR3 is CAIRGLAGANEQFF. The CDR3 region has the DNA TGTGCCATCAGAGGACTAGCGGGAGCCAATGAGCAGTTCTTC.

The CDR3 DNA follows: TGTGCCAGCAGCCAAGACTTTTACGAGCAGTACTTC. Translating gives CASSQDFYEQYF. V gene TRBV4-2 combines with J gene TRBJ2-7; D gene ambiguous. The CDR3 covers 12 residues. Trimming shortened V by 0 bases and J by 4 bases, and 4 bases separated the two germline ends. Germline V gene lookup returns CDR1 LGHNA and CDR2 YNFKEQ.

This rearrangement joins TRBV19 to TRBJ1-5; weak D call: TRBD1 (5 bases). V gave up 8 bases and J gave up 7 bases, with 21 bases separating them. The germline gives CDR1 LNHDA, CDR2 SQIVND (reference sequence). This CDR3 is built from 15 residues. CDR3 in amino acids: CASSTRHGGSQPQHF. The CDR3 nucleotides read TGTGCCAGTTCTACCCGACATGGGGGAAGCCAGCCCCAGCATTTT.

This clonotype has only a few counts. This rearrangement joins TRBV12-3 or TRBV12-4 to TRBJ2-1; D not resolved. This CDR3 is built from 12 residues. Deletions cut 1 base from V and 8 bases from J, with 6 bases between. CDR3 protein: CASSLVYDEQFF. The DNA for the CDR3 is TGTGCCAGCAGTTTAGTGTACGATGAGCAGTTCTTC.

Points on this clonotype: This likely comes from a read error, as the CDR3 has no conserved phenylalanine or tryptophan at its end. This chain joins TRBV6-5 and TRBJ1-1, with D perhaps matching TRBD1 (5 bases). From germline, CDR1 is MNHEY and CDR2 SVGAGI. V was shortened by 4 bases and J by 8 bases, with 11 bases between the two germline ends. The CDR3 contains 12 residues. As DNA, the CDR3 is TGTGCCAGCAGTTCACGGGGCGGGGAAGCTTTCTTG. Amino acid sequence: CASSSRGGEAFL.

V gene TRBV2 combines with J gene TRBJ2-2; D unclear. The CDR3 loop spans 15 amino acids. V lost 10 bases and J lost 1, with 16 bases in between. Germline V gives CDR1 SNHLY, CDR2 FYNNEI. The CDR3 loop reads CAIDKRAGNTGELFF. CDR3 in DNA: TGTGCCATCGATAAAAGGGCAGGGAACACCGGGGAGCTGTTTTTT.

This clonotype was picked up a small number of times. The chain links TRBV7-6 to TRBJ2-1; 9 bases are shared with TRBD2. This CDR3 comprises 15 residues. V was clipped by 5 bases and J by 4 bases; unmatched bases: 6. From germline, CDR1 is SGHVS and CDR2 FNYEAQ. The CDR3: CASSPRTSAYNEQFF. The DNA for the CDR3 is TGTGCCAGCAGCCCGAGGACTAGCGCTTACAATGAGCAGTTCTTC.

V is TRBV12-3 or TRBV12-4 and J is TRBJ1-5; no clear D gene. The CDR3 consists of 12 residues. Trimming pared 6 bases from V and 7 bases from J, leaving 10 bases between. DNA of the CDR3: TGTGCCAGCAGCCCTACGGGACAGCCCCAGCATTTT. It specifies CASSPTGQPQHF.

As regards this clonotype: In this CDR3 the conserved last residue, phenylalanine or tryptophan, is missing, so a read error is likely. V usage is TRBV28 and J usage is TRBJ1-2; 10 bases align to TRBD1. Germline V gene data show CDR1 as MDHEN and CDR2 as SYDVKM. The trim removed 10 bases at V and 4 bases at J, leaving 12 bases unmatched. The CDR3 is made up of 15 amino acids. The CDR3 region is CAIRPWTGGGYGYTL. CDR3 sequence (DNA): TGTGCCATCAGACCTTGGACAGGGGGGGGCTATGGCTACACCTTA.

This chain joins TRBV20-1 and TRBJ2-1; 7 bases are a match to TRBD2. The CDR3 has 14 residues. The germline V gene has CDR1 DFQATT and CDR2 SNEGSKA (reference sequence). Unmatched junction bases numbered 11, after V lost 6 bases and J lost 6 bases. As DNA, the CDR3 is TGCAGTGCCCCCGGGGCGGGAGTAGTCAATGAGCAGTTCTTC. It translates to CSAPGAGVVNEQFF.

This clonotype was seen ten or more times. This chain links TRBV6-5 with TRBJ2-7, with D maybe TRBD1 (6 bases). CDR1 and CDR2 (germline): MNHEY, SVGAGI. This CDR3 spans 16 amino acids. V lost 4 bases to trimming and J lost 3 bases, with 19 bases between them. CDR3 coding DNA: TGTGCCAGCAGTTCTAGAACCGGACAGTTTGACTACGAGCAGTACTTC. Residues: CASSSRTGQFDYEQYF.

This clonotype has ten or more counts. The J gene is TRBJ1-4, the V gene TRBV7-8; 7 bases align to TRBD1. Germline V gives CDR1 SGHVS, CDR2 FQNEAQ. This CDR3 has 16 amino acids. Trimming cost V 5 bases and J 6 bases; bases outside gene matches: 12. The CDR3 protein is CASSPLRTGYYEKLFF. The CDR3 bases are TGTGCCAGCAGCCCGCTGAGGACAGGATATTATGAAAAACTGTTTTTT. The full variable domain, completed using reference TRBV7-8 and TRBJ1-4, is GAGVSQSPRYKVAKRGQDVALRCDPISGHVSLFWYQQALGQGPEFLTYFQNEAQLDKSGLPSDRFFAERPEGSVSTLKIQRTQQEDSAVYLCASSPLRTGYYEKLFFGSGTQLSVL.